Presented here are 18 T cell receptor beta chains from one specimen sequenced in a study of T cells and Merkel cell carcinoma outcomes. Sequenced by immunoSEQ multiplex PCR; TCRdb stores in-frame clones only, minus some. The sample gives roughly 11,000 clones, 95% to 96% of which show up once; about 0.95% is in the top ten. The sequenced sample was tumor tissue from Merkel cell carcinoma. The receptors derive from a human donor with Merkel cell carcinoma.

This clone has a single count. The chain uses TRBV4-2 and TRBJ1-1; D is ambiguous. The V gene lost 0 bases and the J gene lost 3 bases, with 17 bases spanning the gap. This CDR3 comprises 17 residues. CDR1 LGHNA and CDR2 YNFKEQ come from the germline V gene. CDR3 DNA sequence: TGTGCCAGCAGCCAAGACGCCACCCGGGTTTTGCACACTGAAGCTTTCTTT. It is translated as CASSQDATRVLHTEAFF.

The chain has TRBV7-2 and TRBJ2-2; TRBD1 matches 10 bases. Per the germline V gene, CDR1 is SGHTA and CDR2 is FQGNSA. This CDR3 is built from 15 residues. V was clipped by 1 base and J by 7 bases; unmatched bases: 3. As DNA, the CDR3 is TGTGCCAGCAGCTTAGTGGGGACAGGGGTCGGGGAGCTGTTTTTT. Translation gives CASSLVGTGVGELFF.

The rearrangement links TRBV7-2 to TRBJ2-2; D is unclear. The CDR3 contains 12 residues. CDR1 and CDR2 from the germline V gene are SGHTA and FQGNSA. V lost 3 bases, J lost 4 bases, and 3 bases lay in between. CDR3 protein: CASSFSTGELFF. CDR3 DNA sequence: TGTGCCAGCAGCTTTAGCACCGGGGAGCTGTTTTTT.

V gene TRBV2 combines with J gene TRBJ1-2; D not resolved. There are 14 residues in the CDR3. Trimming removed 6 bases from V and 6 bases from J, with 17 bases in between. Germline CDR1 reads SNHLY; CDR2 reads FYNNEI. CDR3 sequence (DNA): TGTGCCAGCAGCCTGGGAGGTCTTTTGGATGGCTACACCTTC. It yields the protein CASSLGGLLDGYTF. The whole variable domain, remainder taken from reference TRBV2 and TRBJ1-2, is EPEVTQTPSHQVTQMGQEVILRCVPISNHLYFYWYRQILGQKVEFLVSFYNNEISEKSEIFDDQFSVERPDGSNFTLKIRSTKLEDSAMYFCASSLGGLLDGYTFGSGTRLTVV.

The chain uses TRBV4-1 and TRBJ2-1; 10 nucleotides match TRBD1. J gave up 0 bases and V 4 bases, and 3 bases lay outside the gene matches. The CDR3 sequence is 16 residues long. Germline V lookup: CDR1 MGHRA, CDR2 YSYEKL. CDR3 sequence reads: CASSRQGAGSYNEQFF. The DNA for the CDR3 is TGCGCCAGCAGCCGACAGGGGGCTGGCTCCTACAATGAGCAGTTCTTC.

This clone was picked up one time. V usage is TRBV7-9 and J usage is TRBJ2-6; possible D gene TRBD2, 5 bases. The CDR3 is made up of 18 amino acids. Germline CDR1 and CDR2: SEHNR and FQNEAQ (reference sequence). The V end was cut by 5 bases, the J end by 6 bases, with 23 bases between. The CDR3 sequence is CASSVRGAGILSANVLTF. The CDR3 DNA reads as TGTGCCAGCAGCGTTAGAGGAGCCGGGATTCTGTCGGCCAACGTCCTGACTTTC.

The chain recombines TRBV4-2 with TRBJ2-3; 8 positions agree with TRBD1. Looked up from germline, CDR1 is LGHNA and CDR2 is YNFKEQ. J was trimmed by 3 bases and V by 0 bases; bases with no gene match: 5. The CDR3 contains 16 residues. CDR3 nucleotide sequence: TGTGCCAGCAGCCAAGAAGACAGGGGATTTACAGATACGCAGTATTTT. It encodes CASSQEDRGFTDTQYF.

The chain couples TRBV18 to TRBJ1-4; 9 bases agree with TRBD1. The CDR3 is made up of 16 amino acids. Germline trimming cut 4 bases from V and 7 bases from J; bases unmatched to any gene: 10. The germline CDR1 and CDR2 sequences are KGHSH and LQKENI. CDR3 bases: TGTGCCAGCTCACTAAACCCGGGACAGGGTGGTGAAAAACTGTTTTTT. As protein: CASSLNPGQGGEKLFF.

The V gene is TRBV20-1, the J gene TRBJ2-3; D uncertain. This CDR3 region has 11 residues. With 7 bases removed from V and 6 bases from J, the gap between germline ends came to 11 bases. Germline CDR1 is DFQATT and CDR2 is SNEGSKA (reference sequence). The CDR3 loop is CSGVPKDTQYF. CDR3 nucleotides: TGCAGTGGGGTGCCAAAGGATACGCAGTATTTT.

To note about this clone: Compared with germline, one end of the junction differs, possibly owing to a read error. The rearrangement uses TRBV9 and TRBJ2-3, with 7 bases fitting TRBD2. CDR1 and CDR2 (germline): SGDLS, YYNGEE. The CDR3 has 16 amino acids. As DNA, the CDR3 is TGTGCCAGCAGTTTTCAGCGGGATCCCCTCACAGATACGCAATATTTT. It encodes CASSFQRDPLTDTQYF.

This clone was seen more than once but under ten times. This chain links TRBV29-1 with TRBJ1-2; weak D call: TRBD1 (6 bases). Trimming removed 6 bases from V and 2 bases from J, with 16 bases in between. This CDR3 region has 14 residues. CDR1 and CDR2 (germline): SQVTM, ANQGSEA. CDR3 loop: CSVPLGQGNYGYTF. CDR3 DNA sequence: TGCAGCGTCCCCCTCGGGCAGGGGAACTATGGCTACACCTTC.

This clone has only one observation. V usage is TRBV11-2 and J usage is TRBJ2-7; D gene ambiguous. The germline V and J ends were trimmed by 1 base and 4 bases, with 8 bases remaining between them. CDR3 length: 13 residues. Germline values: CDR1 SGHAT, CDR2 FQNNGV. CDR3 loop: CASSLVAVYEQYF. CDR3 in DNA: TGTGCCAGCAGCTTAGTTGCTGTATACGAGCAGTACTTC.

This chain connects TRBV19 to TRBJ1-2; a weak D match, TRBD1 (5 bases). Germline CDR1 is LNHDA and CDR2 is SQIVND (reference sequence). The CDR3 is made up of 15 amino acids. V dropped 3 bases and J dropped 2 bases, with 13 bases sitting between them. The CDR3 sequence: CASSIGQGNNYGYTF. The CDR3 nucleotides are TGTGCCAGTAGTATCGGTCAGGGAAACAACTATGGCTACACCTTC. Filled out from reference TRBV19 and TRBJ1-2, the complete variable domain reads DGGITQSPKYLFRKEGQNVTLSCEQNLNHDAMYWYRQDPGQGLRLIYYSQIVNDFQKGDIAEGYSVSREKKESFPLTVTSAQKNPTAFYLCASSIGQGNNYGYTFGSGTRLTVV.

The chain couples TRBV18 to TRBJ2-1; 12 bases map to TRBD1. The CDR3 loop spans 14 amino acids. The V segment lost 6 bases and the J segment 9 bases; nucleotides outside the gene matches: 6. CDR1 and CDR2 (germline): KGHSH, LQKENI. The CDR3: CASSTGTGGVEQFF. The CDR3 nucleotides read TGTGCCAGCTCTACCGGGACAGGGGGCGTTGAGCAGTTCTTC.

CDR3 coding DNA: TGTGCCAGCTCACCCGATCCGAGCCCTTACAATGAGCAGTTCTTC. Its translation is CASSPDPSPYNEQFF. The genes are TRBV18 and TRBJ2-1; no clear D. Germline loops: CDR1 KGHSH, CDR2 LQKENI. Trimming removed 3 bases at V and 4 bases at J, with 13 bases between. The CDR3 is made up of 15 amino acids.

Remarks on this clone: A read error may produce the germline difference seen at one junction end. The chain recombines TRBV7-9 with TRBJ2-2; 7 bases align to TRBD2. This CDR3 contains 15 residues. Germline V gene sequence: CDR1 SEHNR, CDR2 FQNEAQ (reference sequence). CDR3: CASSLSGGGTEELFF. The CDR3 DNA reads TGTGCCAGCAGCTTATCGGGAGGAGGGACCGAGGAGCTGTTTTTT.

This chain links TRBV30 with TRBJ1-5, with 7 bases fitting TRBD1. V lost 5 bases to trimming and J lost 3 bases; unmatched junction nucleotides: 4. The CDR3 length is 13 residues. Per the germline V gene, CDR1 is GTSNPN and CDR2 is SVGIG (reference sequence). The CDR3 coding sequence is TGTGCCTGGGCGGGACAGAACAATCAGCCCCAGCATTTT. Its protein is CAWAGQNNQPQHF.

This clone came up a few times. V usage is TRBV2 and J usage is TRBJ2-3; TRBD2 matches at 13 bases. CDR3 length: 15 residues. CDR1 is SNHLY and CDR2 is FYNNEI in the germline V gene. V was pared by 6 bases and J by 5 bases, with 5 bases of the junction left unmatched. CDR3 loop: CASSELAGGGDTQYF. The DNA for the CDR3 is TGTGCCAGCAGCGAACTAGCGGGAGGGGGAGATACGCAGTATTTT.